Below, 5 T cell receptor beta chains from the same sample are listed, as sequenced in a study of blood T cell repertoires in COVID-19. TCRdb's table, derived via immunoSEQ multiplex PCR, lists solely in-frame clones and lacks some. The repertoire holds around 230,000 clones, with around four fifths as singletons. The sequenced sample was peripheral blood. The source is a man in his forties with acute or convalescent COVID-19.

The chain is built from TRBV3-1 (or the pseudogene TRBV3-2) and TRBJ2-6, with D tentatively TRBD2 (6 bases). The CDR3 loop spans 15 amino acids. CDR1 LGHDT and CDR2 YNNKEL come from the germline V gene (reference sequence). Trimming cost V 5 bases and J 0 bases, with 8 bases left between them. The CDR3 sequence: CASSSRGSGANVLTF. Written as DNA, the CDR3 is TGTGCCAGCAGCTCGCGGGGCTCTGGGGCCAACGTCCTGACTTTC.

J is TRBJ1-2 and V is TRBV3-1 (or the pseudogene TRBV3-2); 7 bases match TRBD1. J lost 0 bases, V lost 5 bases, and 3 bases had no gene match. The CDR3 consists of 14 residues. CDR1 LGHDT and CDR2 YNNKEL come from the germline V gene (reference sequence). The DNA of the CDR3 is TGTGCCAGCAGCTACAGGGGATCTAACTATGGCTACACCTTC. Encoded protein: CASSYRGSNYGYTF.

The chain uses TRBV5-4 and TRBJ1-2, with 7 bases identical to TRBD1. V was clipped by 4 bases and J by 4 bases; unmatched bases: 4. Germline V gene data show CDR1 as SGHNT and CDR2 as YYREEE (reference sequence). CDR3 length: 13 residues. The CDR3 nucleotides read TGTGCCAGCAGCCCCGGGACAGCCTATGGCTACACCTTC. This codes for CASSPGTAYGYTF.

The CDR3: CASSGQGDNEQYF. DNA of the CDR3: TGTGCCAGCAGCGGACAGGGGGACAACGAGCAGTACTTC. The chain is built from TRBV6-5 and TRBJ2-7; TRBD1 agrees at 10 bases. This CDR3 is built from 13 residues. The V gene end was trimmed by 6 bases and the J gene end by 5 bases; junction bases not matched to a gene: 4. CDR1 and CDR2 from the germline V gene are MNHEY and SVGAGI.

V gene TRBV4-1 combines with J gene TRBJ2-5; 8 positions match TRBD2. The germline CDR1 and CDR2 sequences are MGHRA and YSYEKL. CDR3 length equals 16 residues. Trimming at V came to 2 bases and at J to 5 bases, leaving 10 bases not matched to a gene. CDR3 sequence (DNA): TGCGCCAGCAGCCAATCTTTAGCGGGACCCGGGGAGACCCAGTACTTC. Translation: CASSQSLAGPGETQYF.